The clone carrying this T cell receptor (beta chain) has just a few counts. Its specificity is not known. The sample originates from a study of cytomegalovirus exposure and HLA in healthy donors. Germline V gene lookup returns CDR1 SGHTA and CDR2 FQGNSA. The CDR3 length is 17 residues. Trimming stripped 2 bases from V and 0 bases from J, with 17 bases between. Findings of the study overall: A missense variant in DCLRE1C was later tied to TCR beta V- and J-gene trimming. Data from an earlier analysis indicated that most TCR beta V segments were productive either about 87% or about 30% of the time. Cytomegalovirus association was assigned to approximately 160 TCR beta chains.

A multiplex PCR was run with 60 Vbeta primers and 13 Jbeta primers. Clones were read by immunoSEQ multiplex PCR, and TCRdb kept only the in-frame ones, dropping some. Of some 250,000 clones listed, 82% are singletons. The chain joins TRBV7-2 to TRBJ2-7; maybe TRBD1 (6 bases). The receptor was isolated from a woman in her 40s in good health and CMV-seropositive. Sequenced sample: PBMCs. CDR3 region: CASSLTRRDRRSYEQYF. CDR3 DNA sequence: TGTGCCAGCAGCTTAACGAGAAGAGACAGGCGCTCCTACGAGCAGTACTTC.